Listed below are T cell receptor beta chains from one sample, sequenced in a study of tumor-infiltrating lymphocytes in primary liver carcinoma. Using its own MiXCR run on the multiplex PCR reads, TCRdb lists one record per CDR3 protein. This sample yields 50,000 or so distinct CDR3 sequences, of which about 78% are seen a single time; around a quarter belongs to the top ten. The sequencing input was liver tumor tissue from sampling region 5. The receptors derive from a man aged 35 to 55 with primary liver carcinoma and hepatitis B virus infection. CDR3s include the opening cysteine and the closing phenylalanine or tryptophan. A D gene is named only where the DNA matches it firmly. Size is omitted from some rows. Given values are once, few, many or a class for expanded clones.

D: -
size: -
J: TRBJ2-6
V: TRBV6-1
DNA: TGTGCCAGCAGTTCTCAGGCCGCGGTCATGGCCAACGTCCTGACTTTC
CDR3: CASSSQAAVMANVLTF

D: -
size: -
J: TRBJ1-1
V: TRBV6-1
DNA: TGTGCCATCATATCATCGGGACGGCAAAACACTGAAGCTTTCTTT
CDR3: CAIISSGRQNTEAFF

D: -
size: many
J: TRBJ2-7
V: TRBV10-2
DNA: TGCGCCAGCAGTGAGTCCCACGAGCAGTACTTC
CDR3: CASSESHEQYF

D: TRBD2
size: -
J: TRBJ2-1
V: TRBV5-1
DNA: TGCGCCAGCAGTTTGGTTTCTTGGGAGGGGCTTCATCTCTACAATGAGCAGTTATTC
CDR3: CASSLVSWEGLHLYNEQLF

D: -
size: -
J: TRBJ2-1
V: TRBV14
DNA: TGTACCAGCAGCCATGAGGGTCAGGGGACGGGGTACAATGAGCAGTTCTTC
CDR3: CTSSHEGQGTGYNEQFF

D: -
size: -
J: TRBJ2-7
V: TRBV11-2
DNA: TGTGCCAGCAGCCCGACGGGAGCCACGAAACAGTACTTC
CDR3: CASSPTGATKQYF

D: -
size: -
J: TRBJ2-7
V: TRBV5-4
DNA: TGTGCCAGCAGTTTGATCTCGAACTCCTACGAGCAGTACTTC
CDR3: CASSLISNSYEQYF

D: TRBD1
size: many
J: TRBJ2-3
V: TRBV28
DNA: TGTGCCAGCAGTTTACCCCCTGGACAGGGGACAGATACGCAGTATTTT
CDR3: CASSLPPGQGTDTQYF

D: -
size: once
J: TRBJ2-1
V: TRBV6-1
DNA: TGTGCCGGCAGATGGGACCCCATTAACTACAGTGAGCAGTTCTTC
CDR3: CAGRWDPINYSEQFF

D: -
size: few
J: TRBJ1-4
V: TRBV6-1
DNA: TGTGCCAGCAGTGAGCTAACATCGAACGGGGTAACTAATGAAAAACTGTTTTTT
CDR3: CASSELTSNGVTNEKLFF

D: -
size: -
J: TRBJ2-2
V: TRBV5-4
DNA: TGCGCCAGCAGCTCTTGGCATGGAGGAACCGGGGAGCTGTTTTTT
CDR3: CASSSWHGGTGELFF

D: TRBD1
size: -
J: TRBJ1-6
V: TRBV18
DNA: TGTGCCAGATCATCTGGGACAGGAGCTTCACCCCTCCACTTT
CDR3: CARSSGTGASPLHF

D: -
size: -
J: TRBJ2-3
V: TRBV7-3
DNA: TGTCCCAGCAGCCTCGGGACTTTTAGCACAGATACGCAGTATTTT
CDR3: CPSSLGTFSTDTQYF

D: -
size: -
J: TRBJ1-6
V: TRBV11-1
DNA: TGTACCAGCGGCCGGTCACAGGTTTCACCCCTCCACTTT
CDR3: CTSGRSQVSPLHF

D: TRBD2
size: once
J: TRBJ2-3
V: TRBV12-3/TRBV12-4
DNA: TGTGCCAGCAGGAAAACCCCGGGACTAGCGGGAGGGCCAGATACGCAGTATTTT
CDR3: CASRKTPGLAGGPDTQYF

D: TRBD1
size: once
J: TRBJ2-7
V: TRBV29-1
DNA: TGCAGCGTTGAAGACGGGACAGGTGAGCAGTACTTC
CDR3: CSVEDGTGEQYF

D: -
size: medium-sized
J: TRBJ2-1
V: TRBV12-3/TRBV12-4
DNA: TGTGCCAGCACCTCCGCTAGCGACACCTACAATGAGCAGTTCTTC
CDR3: CASTSASDTYNEQFF

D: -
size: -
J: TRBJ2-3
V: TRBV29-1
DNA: TGCAGCGTTGGTGCCAAGTGGGCCACACAGTATTTT
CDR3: CSVGAKWATQYF

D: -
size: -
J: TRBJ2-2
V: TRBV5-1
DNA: TGCGCCGGCAGCTTGGCGGGCAGGGCCCCTGACGGGGAGCTGTTTTTT
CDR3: CAGSLAGRAPDGELFF

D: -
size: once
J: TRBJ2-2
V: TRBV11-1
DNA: TGCACCAGCATCTATACAGGACCTTTCTCCGGGGAGCTGTTTTTT
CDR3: CTSIYTGPFSGELFF

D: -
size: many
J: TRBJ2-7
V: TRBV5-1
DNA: TGCGCCAGCAGCTTAGAAGGGACCTACGAGCAGTACTTC
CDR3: CASSLEGTYEQYF

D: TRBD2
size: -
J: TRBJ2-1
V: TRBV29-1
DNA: TGCAGCGTTGATTCTCGGCGGGAGGGCTACAGTGAGCAATTCTTC
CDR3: CSVDSRREGYSEQFF

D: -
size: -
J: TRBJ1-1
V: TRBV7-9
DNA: TGTGCCAGCAGATCAGACACGAATGTAGTTTTCTTT
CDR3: CASRSDTNVVFF

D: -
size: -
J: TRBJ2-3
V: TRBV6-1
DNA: TGTGCCATCACATCGGGCTACACAGATGCCCAGTATTTT
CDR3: CAITSGYTDAQYF

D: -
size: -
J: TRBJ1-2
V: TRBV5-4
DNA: TGTGCCAGCAGCGAGGGGACGGTCAACTATGACTACACCTTC
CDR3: CASSEGTVNYDYTF

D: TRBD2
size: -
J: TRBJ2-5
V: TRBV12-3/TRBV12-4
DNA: TGTGCCTGCGGATTAGCGGGAGGACAGGAGACCCAGTACTTC
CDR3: CACGLAGGQETQYF

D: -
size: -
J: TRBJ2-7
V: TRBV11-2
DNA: TGTGCCAGCAGTCGATATTTACAAACTAGCTCCTACGAGCAGTACTTC
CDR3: CASSRYLQTSSYEQYF

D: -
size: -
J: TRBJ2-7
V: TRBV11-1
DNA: TGTACCGGCAGCTCATCCCGGGACTCCTTCTACGAGCAGTACTTC
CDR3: CTGSSSRDSFYEQYF

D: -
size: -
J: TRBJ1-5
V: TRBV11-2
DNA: TGTGCCAGCGGCTTAGTAGGGGTAACAGGGTGCAATCAGCCCAGGCATTTT
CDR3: CASGLVGVTGCNQPRHF

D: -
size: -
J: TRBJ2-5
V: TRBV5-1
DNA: TGCGCCAGCAGCTTGGAGTTCCGTCAAGAGACCCAGTACTTT
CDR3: CASSLEFRQETQYF

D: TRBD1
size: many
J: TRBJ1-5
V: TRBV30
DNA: TGTGCCTGGAGGGGGCAGGGGGGAAATCAGCCCCAGCATTTT
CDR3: CAWRGQGGNQPQHF

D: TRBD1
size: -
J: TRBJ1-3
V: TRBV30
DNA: TGTGCCTGGAGGCAGACAGGGGGTAGAAACACCATATATTTT
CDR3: CAWRQTGGRNTIYF

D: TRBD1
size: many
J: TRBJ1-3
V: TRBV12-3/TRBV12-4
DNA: TGTGCCAGCCAGCTCGGGACAGAAGGAACTGGAAACACCATATATTTT
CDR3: CASQLGTEGTGNTIYF

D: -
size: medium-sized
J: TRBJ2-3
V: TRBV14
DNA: TGTGCCAGCAGCCTAAGCAGGTCAGATACGCAGTATTTT
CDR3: CASSLSRSDTQYF

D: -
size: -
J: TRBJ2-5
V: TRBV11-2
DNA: TGTGCCAGCAGCTTAGGCCAAGGGACCCACTACTTC
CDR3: CASSLGQGTHYF

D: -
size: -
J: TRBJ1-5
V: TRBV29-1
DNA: TGCAGCGTTACTCCCGGCACCCCGGGGCAGCCCCAGCATTTT
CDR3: CSVTPGTPGQPQHF

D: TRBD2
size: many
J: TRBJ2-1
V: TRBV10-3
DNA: TGTGCCATCAGTGAAGCCGGGACTAGCTTAGAGCAGTTCTTC
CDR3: CAISEAGTSLEQFF

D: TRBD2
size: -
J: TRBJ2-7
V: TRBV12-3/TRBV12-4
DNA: TGTGCCAGCACTCTACGGCTAGCGGAGACCCACTCCTACGAGCAGTACTTC
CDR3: CASTLRLAETHSYEQYF

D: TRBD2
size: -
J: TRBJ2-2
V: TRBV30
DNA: TGTGCCTGGAGTACCTTTGGGACTAGCGAGCCCGGGGAGCTGGTTTTT
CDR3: CAWSTFGTSEPGELVF

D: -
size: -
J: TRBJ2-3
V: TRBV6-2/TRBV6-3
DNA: TGTGTCAGCAGCCCGATACTAGGGGTAGATACGCAGTATTTT
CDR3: CVSSPILGVDTQYF

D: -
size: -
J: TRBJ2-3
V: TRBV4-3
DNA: TGCGCCAGCAGTCGAGATGGGGACATGAGCACAGATACGCAGTATTTT
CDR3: CASSRDGDMSTDTQYF

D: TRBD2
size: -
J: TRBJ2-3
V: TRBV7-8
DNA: TGTGCCAGCGGCTTGGGACTAGCGGAAGAGAATACGCAGTATTTT
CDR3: CASGLGLAEENTQYF

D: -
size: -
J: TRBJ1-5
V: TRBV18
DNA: TGTGCCAGCTCGTTCGCAGGGAGTCCTGATCAGCCCCAGCATTTT
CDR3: CASSFAGSPDQPQHF

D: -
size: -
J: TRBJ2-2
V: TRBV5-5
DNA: TGTGACAGCATCTTTAACCTAAACACCGGGGAGCTGTTTTTT
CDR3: CDSIFNLNTGELFF

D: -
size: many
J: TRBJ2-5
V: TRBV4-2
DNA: TGTGCCAGCAGCCAAGACCTGGGATCGGTGGAGACCCAGTACTTC
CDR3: CASSQDLGSVETQYF

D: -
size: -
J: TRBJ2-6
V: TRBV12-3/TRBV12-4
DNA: TGTGCTAGCACCATCTCTGTGGCCAACTTCCTGACTTTC
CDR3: CASTISVANFLTF

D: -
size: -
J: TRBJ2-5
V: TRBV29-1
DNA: TGCAGAGTTGCGAACAGGCAGGAGACCCAGTACTTT
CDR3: CRVANRQETQYF

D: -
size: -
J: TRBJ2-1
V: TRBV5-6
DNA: TGTGTCAGCAGCTTAGTGACCCATGAGCAGTTCTTC
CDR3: CVSSLVTHEQFF

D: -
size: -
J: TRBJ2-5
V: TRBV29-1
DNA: TGCAGTGTTTGGGGGGAGCAAGAGACCCACTACTTC
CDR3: CSVWGEQETHYF

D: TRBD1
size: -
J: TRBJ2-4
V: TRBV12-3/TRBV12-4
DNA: TGTGCAAGCAGCCCAGGGGGTAGAGCCCGGGCCAAAAACATTCAGTGCTTC
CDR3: CASSPGGRARAKNIQCF

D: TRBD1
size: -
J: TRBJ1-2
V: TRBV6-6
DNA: TGTGCCAGCAGTTCTAGACGGGACAGCTCTAACTATGGCTGCACCTTC
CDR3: CASSSRRDSSNYGCTF

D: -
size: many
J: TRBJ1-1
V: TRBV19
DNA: TGTGCCAGTAGTTCATTGGGAAGCCGGAACACTGAAGCTTTCTTT
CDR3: CASSSLGSRNTEAFF

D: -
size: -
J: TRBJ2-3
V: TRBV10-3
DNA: TGTGCCATCAGAGAAGGGAGCAGCAGCACAGATACGCAGTATTTT
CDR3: CAIREGSSSTDTQYF